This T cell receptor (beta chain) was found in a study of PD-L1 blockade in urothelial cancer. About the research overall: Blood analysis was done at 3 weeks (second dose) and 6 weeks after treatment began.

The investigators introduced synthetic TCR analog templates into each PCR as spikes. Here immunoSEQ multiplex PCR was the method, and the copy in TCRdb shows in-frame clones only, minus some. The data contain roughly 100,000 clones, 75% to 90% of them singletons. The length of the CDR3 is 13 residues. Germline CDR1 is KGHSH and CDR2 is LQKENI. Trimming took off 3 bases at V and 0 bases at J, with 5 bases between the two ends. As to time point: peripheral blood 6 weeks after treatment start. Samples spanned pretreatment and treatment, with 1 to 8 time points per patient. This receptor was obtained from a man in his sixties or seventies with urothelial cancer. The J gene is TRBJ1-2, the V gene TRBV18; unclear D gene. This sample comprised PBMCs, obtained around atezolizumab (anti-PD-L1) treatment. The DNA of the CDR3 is TGTGCCAGCTCACCTGACACTAACTATGGCTACACCTTC. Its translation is CASSPDTNYGYTF.